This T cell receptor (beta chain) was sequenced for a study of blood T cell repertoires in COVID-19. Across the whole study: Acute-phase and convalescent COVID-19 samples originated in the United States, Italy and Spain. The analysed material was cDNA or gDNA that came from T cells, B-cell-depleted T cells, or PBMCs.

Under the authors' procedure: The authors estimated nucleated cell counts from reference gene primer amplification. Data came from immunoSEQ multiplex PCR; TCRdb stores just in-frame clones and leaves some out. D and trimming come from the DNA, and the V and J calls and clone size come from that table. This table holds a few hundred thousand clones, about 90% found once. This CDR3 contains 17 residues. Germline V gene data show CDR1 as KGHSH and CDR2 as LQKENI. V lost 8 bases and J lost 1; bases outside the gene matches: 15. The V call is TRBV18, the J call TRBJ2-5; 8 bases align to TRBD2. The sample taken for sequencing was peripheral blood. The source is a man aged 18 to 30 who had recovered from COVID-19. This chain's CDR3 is CASPPGLAGGFQETQYF. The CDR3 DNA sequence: TGTGCCAGCCCGCCGGGTCTGGCGGGGGGATTCCAAGAGACCCAGTACTTC.